The sample holds one count of the clone carrying this T cell receptor (beta chain). This entry belongs to a study of control samples from healthy donors and cancer patients. Sequencing was performed with immunoSEQ multiplex PCR; in TCRdb, only in-frame clones are kept and a portion is missing. The sample lists 150,000 to 200,000 clones, 85% to 95% seen once, with more than 1.1% in the top ten. The V end was cut by 4 bases, the J end by 3 bases, with 15 bases between. The CDR3 is made up of 15 amino acids. Germline CDR1 SGHRS, CDR2 YFSETQ. The sample taken for sequencing was blood. The chain carries TRBV5-1 and TRBJ2-3; possibly TRBD1 or TRBD2 for D (6 bases each). This receptor was taken from a man between 18 and 35 years old in good health. The CDR3 protein is CASSEGGRGTDTQYF. In DNA, the CDR3 is TGCGCCAGCAGCGAGGGGGGAAGGGGGACAGATACGCAGTATTTT.